This T cell receptor (beta chain) is from a study of read filtering for tumor transcriptome and immune sequencing. From about 400 ng of RNA, a library with molecular barcoded alpha/delta and beta/gamma adaptors was made. One entry per CDR3 protein, called by TCRdb with MiXCR from the reads. This sample yields roughly 59,000 distinct CDR3 sequences, of which roughly a fifth are seen a single time; around 9.9% belongs to the top ten. Sampling of bone marrow took place during active disease in every patient. Remarks on this clonotype: A read error likely explains this, since a far larger clone differs by one base.

The CDR3 loop spans 15 amino acids. CDR1 and CDR2 from the germline V gene are MNHEY and SVGEGT. Sequencing was performed on a population of CD138-negative cells sorted from bone marrow. V is TRBV6-2 or TRBV6-3 and J is TRBJ1-4; 14 bases map to TRBD2. The end of the DNA aligns better with TRBJ2-3, so the J call may be wrong. The TCR comes from a donor aged 40 or over with multiple myeloma. The CDR3 nucleotides are TGTGCCAGCACGAGACTAGCGGGAGGGGGAGATGCGCAGTATTTT. Translating it yields CASTRLAGGGDAQYF.